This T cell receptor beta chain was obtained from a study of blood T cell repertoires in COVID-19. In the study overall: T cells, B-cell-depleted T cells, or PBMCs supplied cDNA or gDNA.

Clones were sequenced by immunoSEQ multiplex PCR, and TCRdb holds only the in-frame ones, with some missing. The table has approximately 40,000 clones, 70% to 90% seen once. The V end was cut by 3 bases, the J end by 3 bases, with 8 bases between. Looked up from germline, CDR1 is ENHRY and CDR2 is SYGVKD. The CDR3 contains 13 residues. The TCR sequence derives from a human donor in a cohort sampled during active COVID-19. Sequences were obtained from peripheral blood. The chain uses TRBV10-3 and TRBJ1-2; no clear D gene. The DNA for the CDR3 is TGTGCCATCAGTGAAAACAGTTACTATGGCTACACCTTC. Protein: CAISENSYYGYTF.